A selection of T cell receptor beta chains follows, all from one sample in a study of blood T cell repertoires in COVID-19. The data were produced by immunoSEQ multiplex PCR, yet TCRdb's version contains in-frame clones alone and is incomplete. The sample lists fewer than 500,000 clones; about nine tenths were seen once. Input material: peripheral blood. The receptor source for this set is a woman between 25 and 40 years old with active or convalescent COVID-19. The CDR3 runs from the conserved cysteine through the conserved F or W. The D gene is left open where the match is weak. A row's size may be missing; if present it is once, few, many or a size class.

CDR3nt,CDR3aa,d_gene,abundance,v_gene,j_gene
TGTGCCAGCAGCCAAGACAGGTTGAACACTGAAGCTTTCTTT,CASSQDRLNTEAFF,.,.,TRBV7-9,TRBJ1-1
TGTGCCAGCAGGCGACAGGGGGGAGGCTACGAGCAGTACTTC,CASRRQGGGYEQYF,TRBD1,.,TRBV6-5,TRBJ2-7
TGTGCCACAACAGGGGGACTAGCGGGAGTCGAGCAGTACTTC,CATTGGLAGVEQYF,TRBD2,once,TRBV10-3,TRBJ2-7
TGCAGCGTTGTAGGACAGGGCACTGAAGCTTTCTTT,CSVVGQGTEAFF,TRBD1,.,TRBV29-1,TRBJ1-1
TGTGCCAGCAGTCTAGGTACTAACTATGGCTACACCTTC,CASSLGTNYGYTF,.,few,TRBV27,TRBJ1-2
TGTGCCAGCAGCCCATCAATGGGAGCGAATCAGCCCCAGCATTTT,CASSPSMGANQPQHF,.,.,TRBV7-2,TRBJ1-5
TGTGCCAGCAGCTTTGGACTAGCGGGGGAAGAGACCCAGTACTTC,CASSFGLAGEETQYF,TRBD2,.,TRBV5-6,TRBJ2-5
TGTGCCAGCAGCCAAGAGGTAGGGCTAGCGGGGGCCTACGAGCAGTACTTC,CASSQEVGLAGAYEQYF,TRBD2,.,TRBV4-2,TRBJ2-7
TGTGCCAGCACGGGGACTAACTCCTACGAGCAGTACTTC,CASTGTNSYEQYF,TRBD2,.,TRBV19,TRBJ2-7
TGTGCCAGCAGTGAATTGCGGGGGGCCGTAGATACGCAGTATTTT,CASSELRGAVDTQYF,TRBD2,.,TRBV6-1,TRBJ2-3
TGTGCCAGCTCACCTCGGAGCTATGGCTACACCTTC,CASSPRSYGYTF,.,few,TRBV18,TRBJ1-2
TGTGCCAGCTCGAGGATCCCCGGCACAGATACGCAGTATTTT,CASSRIPGTDTQYF,.,.,TRBV18,TRBJ2-3
TGCGCCAGCAGCCAAGCAGTGGGAGACACCGGGGAGCTGTTTTTT,CASSQAVGDTGELFF,.,.,TRBV4-1,TRBJ2-2
TGTGCCACCAGTGAAAGGACAGGGGGCTCAGATACGCAGTATTTT,CATSERTGGSDTQYF,TRBD1,.,TRBV24-1,TRBJ2-3
TGTGCCAGTACCAACGGAGGAGAGACCCAGTACTTC,CASTNGGETQYF,.,.,TRBV19,TRBJ2-5
TGTGCCAGCAGCCAATACACAGATACGCAGTATTTT,CASSQYTDTQYF,.,.,TRBV14,TRBJ2-3
TGTGCCAGCAGTTTATCTAGCGGGAGCACGATTGAGCAGTTCTTC,CASSLSSGSTIEQFF,TRBD2,.,TRBV27,TRBJ2-1
TGTGCCAGCAGGTGGGCGGGAGTAGAGACCCAGTACTTC,CASRWAGVETQYF,TRBD2,.,TRBV6-5,TRBJ2-5
TGTGCCAGCAGTCGTCCGGGTCAGGGGACCTACCAAGAGACCCAGTACTTC,CASSRPGQGTYQETQYF,.,.,TRBV7-6,TRBJ2-5
TGCGCCAGCAGCCAAGATCAAAGGGGGCTCTATGGCTACACCTTC,CASSQDQRGLYGYTF,TRBD1,.,TRBV4-1,TRBJ1-2
TGTGCCAGCAGTGGGGAAACTCGGACAGATGACTATGGCTACACCTTC,CASSGETRTDDYGYTF,.,.,TRBV25-1,TRBJ1-2